The source of this TCR beta chain is a study of graft-versus-host responses after intestinal transplantation. Across the study: Among the recipients, transplants were multivisceral, liver-intestinal, or isolated intestinal. The study gave all recipients anti-thymocyte globulin induction, then tacrolimus and steroids for roughly 3 years.

As regards this clone: Its matching antigen is unknown.

TCRdb's table, derived via immunoSEQ multiplex PCR, lists solely in-frame clones and lacks some. This sample has 80,000 to 95,000 clones, with about 92% found just once. Study findings and constraints: Subjects displaying graft-donor T cell macrochimerism possessed elevated graft-versus-host to host-versus-graft clonal ratios inside allografts. Analysis identified GvH clones in recipient marrow, with some appearing first in ileum or blood.

Germline-derived CDR1 and CDR2 are GTSNPN and SVGIG (reference sequence). Between the trimmed V and J ends, which lost 5 bases and 2 bases, there was a span of 10 bases. This CDR3 region has 12 residues. The receptor's source is a human donor who received an intestinal transplant. This chain connects TRBV30 to TRBJ2-7; possibly TRBD2 for D (6 bases). The sample consisted of unstimulated CD8+ T cells sorted from spleen or lymph node cells, taken before intestinal transplant. CDR3: CAWRGLTYEQYF. In DNA form, the CDR3 reads TGTGCCTGGCGGGGACTGACCTACGAGCAGTACTTC.